The 16 T cell receptor beta chains listed next were all sequenced from one sample in a study of beta chain features in type 1 diabetes. Every isolated RNA sample was fully reverse transcribed, so sequencing captured expressed TCRB transcripts. Assay used: immunoSEQ multiplex PCR; TCRdb lists only in-frame clones, some missing. The sample yields 50,000 to 65,000 clones, under 45% seen once. Study-level findings and limits: In every one of the four CD4+ subsets, TCRB CDR3s were moderately but significantly shorter in Type 1 diabetes patients.

No antigens are known for them. The sample consisted of Tregs from blood. Source of these receptors: a man younger than 40 with type 1 diabetes.

The chain employs TRBV7-3 and TRBJ2-3, with 7 bases that match TRBD2. V gave up 2 bases and J gave up 3 bases; unmatched junction bases: 14. The CDR3 spans 18 residues. CDR1 is SGHTA, CDR2 FQGTGA, per germline. The CDR3 region has the DNA TGTGCCAGCAGCTTATTCCCCTCGGGTGGCGGGAGTACAGATACGCAGTATTTT. Encoded protein: CASSLFPSGGGSTDTQYF.

The rearrangement uses TRBV12-2 and TRBJ2-7; TRBD2 reflects the table's D call only, with no check against the DNA. TRBV12-2 is reported as a pseudogene. This CDR3 contains 19 residues. The CDR3 is CASRLLTPGKLGDSYEQYF. In nucleotides, the CDR3 is TGTGCAAGTCGCTTGCTTACCCCCGGGAAACTGGGCGACTCCTACGAGCAGTACTTC.

This clone showed up just once. V usage is TRBV7-3 and J usage is TRBJ2-5, with 10 bases lining up with TRBD1. The end of the DNA is better explained by TRBJ2-7, so the J call may be wrong. The CDR3 totals 15 residues. Germline values: CDR1 SGHTA, CDR2 FQGTGA. CDR3: CASSLSGTGVYEQYF. The CDR3 bases are TGTGCCAGCAGCTTATCTGGGACAGGGGTTTACGAGCAGTACTTC.

This rearrangement joins TRBV12-5 to TRBJ2-5, with 10 nucleotides matching TRBD2. The germline CDR1 and CDR2 sequences are LGHNT and FRNRAP. V trimming: 5 bases; J trimming: 3 bases; junction bases outside the gene matches: 6. This CDR3 is built from 15 residues. CDR3 bases: TGTGCTAGTGGTCCCGGACTAGCGGACAAAGAGACCCAGTACTTC. Its translation is CASGPGLADKETQYF.

In its sample, this clone ranks as medium-sized (0.01 to 0.1%). V is TRBV7-9 and J is TRBJ2-2; TRBD2 matches at 13 bases. This CDR3 is 18 amino acids long. The V and J ends lost 5 bases and 5 bases, in that order; junction bases with no gene match: 11. Germline V gene sequence: CDR1 SEHNR, CDR2 FQNEAQ (reference sequence). CDR3 loop: CASSPPDGLAGDTGELFF. The CDR3, as DNA: TGTGCCAGCAGCCCACCCGACGGACTAGCGGGAGATACCGGGGAGCTGTTTTTT. Drawing the rest from reference TRBV7-9 and TRBJ2-2, the complete variable domain is DTGVSQNPRHKITKRGQNVTFRCDPISEHNRLYWYRQTLGQGPEFLTYFQNEAQLEKSRLLSDRFSAERPKGSFSTLEIQRTEQGDSAMYLCASSPPDGLAGDTGELFFGEGSRLTVL.

This clone was counted between two and nine times. This CDR3 reads CASTRGAFGFF. In DNA form, the CDR3 reads TGTGCCAGCACCCGGGGGGCGTTTGGGTTCTTC. This chain connects TRBV2 to TRBJ2-1; tentative D call: TRBD2 (7 bases). This CDR3 contains 11 residues. Trimming shortened V by 7 bases and J by 15 bases, and 16 bases separated the two germline ends. The germline CDR1 and CDR2 sequences are SNHLY and FYNNEI.

The genes are TRBV7-2 and TRBJ2-1; D is uncertain. From germline, CDR1 is SGHTA and CDR2 FQGNSA. V dropped 2 bases and J dropped 0 bases, with 14 bases sitting between them. CDR3 length: 17 amino acids. The CDR3 region has the DNA TGTGCCAGCAGCTTAACAGTCGCGCACAGCTCCTACAATGAGCAGTTCTTC. Its translation: CASSLTVAHSSYNEQFF.

V is TRBV5-1 and J is TRBJ2-6; 8 bases fit TRBD2. V lost 4 bases, J lost 2 bases, and 11 bases stayed unmatched. Germline values: CDR1 SGHRS, CDR2 YFSETQ. CDR3 size: 18 residues. The CDR3 reads CASSVQSGSSTGANVLTF. In nucleotides, the CDR3 is TGCGCCAGCAGCGTACAGAGCGGGAGTTCTACTGGGGCCAACGTCCTGACTTTC.

The chain couples TRBV5-1 to TRBJ2-2; 9 bases are a match to TRBD2. Germline trimming cut 4 bases from V and 6 bases from J; bases unmatched to any gene: 4. The CDR3 totals 14 residues. Germline-derived CDR1 and CDR2 are SGHRS and YFSETQ. CDR3 in amino acids: CASSIAGVAGELFF. The CDR3 bases are TGCGCCAGCAGCATAGCGGGAGTAGCCGGGGAGCTGTTTTTT.

The J gene is TRBJ2-5, the V gene TRBV7-9; TRBD2 might be the D (7 bases). The germline CDR1 and CDR2 sequences are SEHNR and FQNEAQ (reference sequence). With 5 bases removed from V and 4 bases from J, the gap between germline ends came to 14 bases. The CDR3 consists of 14 residues. The DNA for the CDR3 is TGTGCCAGCAGCCAAGGGGGGGGAGTAGAGACCCAGTACTTC. It yields the protein CASSQGGGVETQYF.

This clone was detected a few times. V and J are TRBV5-1 and TRBJ2-1; 10 positions match TRBD2. The germline CDR1 and CDR2 sequences are SGHRS and YFSETQ. The CDR3 sequence is 15 residues long. With 1 base clipped from V and 7 bases from J, the junction kept 5 bases outside the gene matches. CDR3 sequence: CASSLWSSGSNEQFF. In DNA, the CDR3 is TGCGCCAGCAGCTTGTGGTCTAGCGGGAGTAATGAGCAGTTCTTC.

The chain combines TRBV19 with TRBJ1-1; a weak D match, TRBD1 (6 bases). Germline-derived CDR1 and CDR2 are LNHDA and SQIVND (reference sequence). The CDR3 is made up of 14 amino acids. V was pared by 2 bases and J by 8 bases, with 15 bases between. This chain's CDR3 is CASSINRESTEAFF. The DNA for the CDR3 is TGTGCCAGTAGTATAAACAGGGAGTCGACCGAAGCTTTCTTT.

In this sample, this clone turned up a few times. V is TRBV15 and J is TRBJ1-2; weak D call: TRBD1 (5 bases). Germline CDR1 reads LNHNV; CDR2 reads YYDKDF (reference sequence). V gave up 6 bases and J gave up 1 base, with 12 bases separating them. This CDR3 has 14 residues. The CDR3 reads CATREGTNNYGYTF. The CDR3 nucleotides are TGTGCCACCAGGGAGGGGACCAATAACTATGGCTACACCTTC.

The CDR3 DNA reads as TGTGCAAGTCGCTTAAGAAGGGACAAAAAAGGTCATCAGCCCCAGCATTTT. This sequence encodes CASRLRRDKKGHQPQHF. The chain is built from TRBV12-2 and TRBJ1-5; the DNA was not compared with TRBD1, the D call given in the table. TRBV12-2 is a recognized pseudogene. This CDR3 comprises 17 residues.

This clone has only a few counts. This chain connects TRBV5-4 to TRBJ2-1, with 10 positions matching TRBD2. CDR1 is SGHNT and CDR2 is YYREEE in the germline V gene (reference sequence). CDR3 length: 14 residues. V gave up 6 bases and J gave up 9 bases; unmatched junction bases: 9. CDR3 coding DNA: TGTGCCAGCACCCCGGCTAGCGGGAGTGTTGAGCAGTTCTTC. Amino acid sequence: CASTPASGSVEQFF.

There are a few counts of this clone. The chain uses TRBV29-1 and TRBJ2-3, with D maybe TRBD2 (6 bases). Germline V gives CDR1 SQVTM, CDR2 ANQGSEA. The length of the CDR3 is 15 residues. The V end lost 8 bases, the J end lost 0 bases, and 18 bases lay between the germline ends. CDR3 residues: CSLILAGHSTDTQYF. DNA for the CDR3: TGCAGCTTAATACTAGCTGGACACAGCACAGATACGCAGTATTTT.